This T cell receptor beta chain appears in the sequencing data of a study of shared clonotypes between healthy human individuals. The CDR3 has 12 residues. The germline V gene has CDR1 SGDLS and CDR2 YYNGEE. V was pared by 3 bases and J by 3 bases, with 7 bases between. Sequencing was performed with immunoSEQ multiplex PCR; in TCRdb, only in-frame clones are kept and a portion is missing. The sample includes about 2.3 million clones, more than 85% seen only once; the top ten take about 0.39%. The donor population consisted of healthy HIV-negative adults with no recent acute infections or vaccinations. The study drew all its donors from Caucasian adults living in Nashville, Tennessee.

The chain uses TRBV9 and TRBJ2-7; D uncertain. This sequence originates from a man between 18 and 35 years old in good health. Some clones in this sample may be carry-over from other donors' samples. Sequenced input: naive CD4+ T cells from PBMCs. The sample's subset: CD45RA+ positively selected. DNA for the CDR3: TGTGCCAGCAGCGCAGACCTCTACGAGCAGTACTTC. It codes for CASSADLYEQYF.